The table lists the clone carrying this T cell receptor beta chain with a count of one. These data belong to a study of cytomegalovirus exposure and HLA in healthy donors. A multiplex PCR was run with 60 Vbeta primers and 13 Jbeta primers. This table comes from immunoSEQ multiplex PCR, and its TCRdb copy is limited to in-frame clones, with some not included. The table lists 160,000 or so clones, less than 80% of them singletons. This CDR3 has 16 residues. Trimming removed 5 bases at V and 7 bases at J, with 23 bases between. Germline V gene sequence: CDR1 LNHDA, CDR2 SQIVND (reference sequence). The sequenced sample was PBMCs. The chain combines TRBV19 with TRBJ1-2; D possibly corresponds to TRBD1 (6 bases). The TCR comes from a man aged 40-50 years in good health and CMV-seronegative. This CDR3 is CASSDPGVSLLGGYTF. CDR3 DNA sequence: TGTGCCAGTAGTGATCCAGGGGTATCGCTCCTCGGTGGCTACACCTTC.